This is a list of T cell receptor beta chains from one sample in a study of T cell responses to AZD1222 COVID-19 vaccine. TCRdb's table, derived via immunoSEQ multiplex PCR, lists solely in-frame clones and lacks some. The sample lists 44,000 or so clones, over 80% seen once, with 45% to 60% in the top ten. The sample here was peripheral blood, taken on day 0 of AZD1222 vaccination. These receptors were taken from an adult in good health. Each CDR3 is given with its conserved first and last residue. A D gene is named only where the DNA matches it firmly. Clone sizes are given selectively: once, few, many, or a class where the clone is expanded.

V gene	clone size	D gene	J gene	CDR3 protein	CDR3 DNA
TRBV7-8	medium-sized	TRBD2	TRBJ2-1	CASTPTSGGPKEQFF	TGTGCCAGCACCCCGACTAGCGGGGGCCCGAAGGAGCAGTTCTTC
TRBV7-9	.	TRBD1	TRBJ2-1	CASSGGQGFREQFF	TGTGCCAGCAGCGGCGGACAGGGGTTTAGAGAGCAGTTCTTC
TRBV7-2	.	.	TRBJ1-5	CASSLTSGGGNQPQHF	TGTGCCAGCAGCCTAACGTCCGGGGGAGGCAATCAGCCCCAGCATTTT
TRBV19	.	TRBD1	TRBJ1-2	CASSKRTGGDYGYTF	TGTGCCAGTAGTAAGCGGACAGGGGGGGACTATGGCTACACCTTC
TRBV11-2	.	TRBD2	TRBJ2-5	CASSPIAGGRVETQYF	TGTGCCAGCAGCCCGATAGCGGGGGGGCGAGTGGAGACCCAGTACTTC
TRBV23-1	.	.	TRBJ1-4	CASSHQGPTNEKLFF	TGCGCCAGCAGTCATCAGGGTCCGACTAATGAAAAACTGTTTTTT
TRBV15	.	TRBD2	TRBJ2-2	CATSRDTLSALWEGGELFF	TGTGCCACCAGCAGAGATACTCTCAGTGCCCTCTGGGAGGGCGGGGAGCTGTTTTTT
TRBV29-1	.	.	TRBJ2-7	CSVWADEQYF	TGCAGCGTCTGGGCTGACGAGCAGTACTTC
TRBV30	.	.	TRBJ2-1	CAWGSYNEQFF	TGTGCCTGGGGGTCCTACAATGAGCAGTTCTTC
TRBV29-1	.	TRBD1	TRBJ1-1	CSVKTGGGKNTEAFF	TGCAGCGTCAAGACAGGGGGCGGGAAGAACACTGAAGCTTTCTTT
TRBV18	.	.	TRBJ2-5	CASSPPTGYQETQYF	TGTGCCAGCTCACCACCGACGGGGTACCAAGAGACCCAGTACTTC
TRBV24-1	.	TRBD1	TRBJ1-5	CATSEQGAEWQPQHF	TGTGCCACTTCGGAACAGGGGGCGGAATGGCAGCCCCAGCATTTT
TRBV9	.	TRBD1	TRBJ2-7	CASSQEDRGYEQYF	TGTGCCAGCAGCCAAGAGGACAGGGGCTACGAGCAGTACTTC
TRBV7-9	.	TRBD1	TRBJ1-5	CASSTGEGQPQHF	TGTGCCAGCAGTACAGGGGAAGGGCAGCCCCAGCATTTT
TRBV9	.	.	TRBJ2-1	CASSVGTTGGNEQFF	TGTGCCAGCAGCGTAGGGACTACAGGAGGTAATGAGCAGTTCTTC
TRBV4-1	.	.	TRBJ1-2	CASSQVSSTNYGYTF	TGCGCCAGCAGCCAAGTATCATCAACTAACTATGGCTACACCTTC
TRBV5-1	.	TRBD2	TRBJ2-1	CATKTGTSAYNEQFF	TGCGCCACCAAAACCGGGACTAGCGCCTACAATGAGCAGTTCTTC
TRBV20-1	.	.	TRBJ1-2	CSAEGTGKLF	TGCAGTGCGGAGGGCACAGGGAAGCTCTTC
TRBV7-9	.	.	TRBJ2-7	CASSLGGAGPTSQYF	TGTGCCAGCAGCTTAGGGGGCGCGGGACCTACGTCGCAGTACTTC
TRBV7-6	.	TRBD2	TRBJ2-5	CASSSGTQETQYF	TGTGCCAGCAGCAGCGGGACCCAAGAGACCCAGTACTTC
TRBV6-2/TRBV6-3	.	.	TRBJ2-1	CASSYGRVDYNEQFF	TGTGCCAGCAGTTACGGCAGGGTCGACTACAATGAGCAGTTCTTC
TRBV6-4	few	.	TRBJ1-6	CASSAGSSYNSPLHF	TGTGCCAGCAGTGCCGGGAGCTCCTATAATTCACCCCTCCACTTT
TRBV14	.	TRBD1	TRBJ2-7	CASSAGTGGFYEQYF	TGTGCCAGCAGTGCCGGGACAGGGGGCTTCTACGAGCAGTACTTC
TRBV28	.	.	TRBJ1-1	CASSFAGLQGEAFF	TGTGCCAGCAGTTTCGCCGGGTTGCAGGGCGAAGCTTTCTTT
TRBV4-1	.	.	TRBJ1-4	CASSQGWALSEKLFF	TGCGCCAGCAGCCAAGGTTGGGCATTGAGTGAAAAACTGTTTTTT
TRBV5-5	.	.	TRBJ1-5	CASSLVAGRAFGNQPQHF	TGTGCCAGCAGCTTGGTCGCAGGGAGGGCCTTTGGCAATCAGCCCCAGCATTTT
TRBV3-1/TRBV3-2	.	.	TRBJ1-1	CASSPGGTEAFF	TGTGCCAGCAGCCCGGGGGGTACTGAAGCTTTCTTT
TRBV19	.	.	TRBJ2-3	CASSILGGRSSLPDTQYF	TGTGCCAGTAGTATCCTCGGGGGCCGGTCTTCACTGCCGGATACGCAGTATTTT
TRBV2	.	TRBD2	TRBJ2-7	CASKEGMGGGPLEQYF	TGTGCCAGCAAGGAAGGAATGGGCGGGGGACCCCTCGAGCAGTACTTC
TRBV5-6	.	.	TRBJ1-4	CASSFRDINEKLFF	TGTGCCAGCAGCTTCCGGGACATCAATGAAAAACTGTTTTTT
TRBV11-2	.	.	TRBJ1-1	CASSPRGGRAEAFF	TGTGCCAGCAGCCCGAGGGGGGGCAGGGCTGAAGCTTTCTTT
TRBV12-3/TRBV12-4	.	TRBD2	TRBJ2-1	CASSPGLALYLFF	TGTGCCAGCAGTCCCGGACTAGCCCTTTACCTGTTCTTC
TRBV3-1/TRBV3-2	.	.	TRBJ2-4	CASSQPGFQYF	TGTGCCAGCAGCCAACCAGGGTTTCAATACTTC
TRBV11-2	few	.	TRBJ2-7	CASSFAYGYEQYF	TGTGCCAGCAGCTTTGCCTATGGATACGAGCAGTACTTC
TRBV19	.	.	TRBJ1-6	CASSSGPENPLHF	TGTGCCAGTAGCTCCGGCCCCGAGAATCCCCTCCACTTT
TRBV29-1	few	.	TRBJ2-1	CSAEGLSDEQFF	TGCAGCGCGGAGGGCCTATCGGATGAGCAGTTCTTC
TRBV10-3	.	.	TRBJ2-3	CAISESRDTDTQYF	TGTGCCATCAGTGAGTCGAGGGACACAGATACGCAGTATTTT